One and the same sample provided the 6 T cell receptor beta chains below, sequenced in a study of blood T cell repertoires in COVID-19. Some clones are missing from TCRdb's copy, which holds only in-frame ones; the method was immunoSEQ multiplex PCR. The profile covers just over 80,000 clones, with around 81% appearing a single time and 44% taken by the ten largest. Sequenced: peripheral blood. The source of these receptors is an elderly man with acute or convalescent COVID-19.

V is TRBV18 and J is TRBJ1-2, with 9 nucleotides matching TRBD1. The CDR3 is 15 amino acids. Looked up from germline, CDR1 is KGHSH and CDR2 is LQKENI. Unmatched junction bases numbered 7, after V lost 2 bases and J lost 6 bases. CDR3 nucleotide sequence: TGTGCCAGCTCACCAAGAGGACAGGGGAGACATGGCTACACCTTC. It is translated as CASSPRGQGRHGYTF.

This clone was detected only a few times. CDR3 sequence reads: CASSLGQIRSYEQYF. The CDR3 DNA follows: TGCGCCAGCAGCTTGGGACAGATACGCTCCTACGAGCAGTACTTC. This chain connects TRBV5-1 to TRBJ2-7; D may be TRBD1 (5 bases). The CDR3 is 15 amino acids. The ends were cut back, 0 bases at V and 0 bases at J, with 10 bases in the middle. CDR1 and CDR2 from the germline V gene are SGHRS and YFSETQ.

As DNA, the CDR3 is TGTGCCAGTTTCGAGGGTCCTTCCTACGAGCAGTACTTC. It specifies CASFEGPSYEQYF. The chain joins TRBV18 to TRBJ2-7; D possibly corresponds to TRBD2 (5 bases). The length of the CDR3 is 13 residues. Trimming cost V 9 bases and J 1 base, with 13 bases left between them. The germline gives CDR1 KGHSH, CDR2 LQKENI.

This clone appeared a few times. In DNA form, the CDR3 reads TGCAGTGCGCCCACAGGAGATACGCAGTATTTT. It is translated as CSAPTGDTQYF. The chain links TRBV20-1 to TRBJ2-3; a possible D gene is TRBD1 (5 bases). CDR1 is DFQATT and CDR2 is SNEGSKA in the germline V gene (reference sequence). This CDR3 spans 11 amino acids. The V gene lost 6 bases and the J gene lost 5 bases, with 9 bases spanning the gap.

As for this clone: A read error may produce the germline difference seen at one junction end. V gene TRBV7-7 combines with J gene TRBJ2-1, with 9 bases lining up with TRBD1. Germline CDR1 SSHAT, CDR2 FNYEAQ (reference sequence). The length of the CDR3 is 15 residues. The CDR3 region has the DNA TGTGCTAGCAGCCCCGGGACAGGGACCTACAATGAGCAGTTCTTC. This translates into CASSPGTGTYNEQFF.

This clone was recorded once. The V gene is TRBV11-1, the J gene TRBJ2-7; TRBD1 is a possible D gene (6 bases). Germline V gene sequence: CDR1 SGHAT, CDR2 FQDESV (reference sequence). Deletions cut 4 bases from V and 4 bases from J, with 8 bases between. The CDR3 runs to 12 residues. The CDR3 loop reads CASSSQGYEQYF. The CDR3 nucleotides are TGTGCCAGCAGCTCCCAGGGGTACGAGCAGTACTTC.